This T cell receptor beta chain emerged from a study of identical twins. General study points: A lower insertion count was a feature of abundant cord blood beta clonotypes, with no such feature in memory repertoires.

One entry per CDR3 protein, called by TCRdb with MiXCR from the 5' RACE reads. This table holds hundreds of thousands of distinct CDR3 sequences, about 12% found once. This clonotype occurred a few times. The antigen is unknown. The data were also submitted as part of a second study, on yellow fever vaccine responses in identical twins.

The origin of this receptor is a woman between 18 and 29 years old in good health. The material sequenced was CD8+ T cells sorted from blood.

CDR3 nucleotide sequence: TGTGCCAGCGCCTACCGGGACAGGGGGTTGCGGGAGACCCAGTACTTC. Its protein product is CASAYRDRGLRETQYF. The chain links TRBV21-1 to TRBJ2-5; TRBD1 is the table's D call and was not checked against the DNA. TRBV21-1 is shown as a pseudogene. This CDR3 has 16 residues.